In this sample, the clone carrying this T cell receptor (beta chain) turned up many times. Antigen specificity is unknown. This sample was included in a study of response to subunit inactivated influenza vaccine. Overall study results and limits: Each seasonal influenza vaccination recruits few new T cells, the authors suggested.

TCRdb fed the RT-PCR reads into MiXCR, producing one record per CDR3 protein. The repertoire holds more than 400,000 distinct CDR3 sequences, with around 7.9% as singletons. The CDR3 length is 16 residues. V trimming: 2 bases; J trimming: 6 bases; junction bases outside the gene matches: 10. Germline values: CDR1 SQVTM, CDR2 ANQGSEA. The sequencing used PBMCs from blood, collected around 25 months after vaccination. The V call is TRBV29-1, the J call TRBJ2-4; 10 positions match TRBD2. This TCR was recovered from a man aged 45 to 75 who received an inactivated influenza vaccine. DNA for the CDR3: TGCAGCGTTGAATTTAGCAGCGGGGGGGCCCTAAACATTCAGTACTTC. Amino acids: CSVEFSSGGALNIQYF.